This T cell receptor (beta chain) was identified in a study of cytomegalovirus exposure and HLA in healthy donors (dated by TCRdb to 2016 to 2017). Broadly, across the study: In an earlier analysis of several hundred of the donors, roughly 300 Gb of sequence data and just under 120 million unique TCR beta sequences from about 179 million T cells were reported. Around 300 gigabases of sequencing data and tens of millions of unique TCR sequences were included in an early release covering roughly 700 HLA-typed donors. Of the roughly 400 genotyped donors, 65% to 90% were placed in the genetic ancestry cluster associated with self-reported Caucasian donors. The study aimed to test whether signatures of past pathogen exposure could be identified by cataloging public T cell receptors. Using immunosequencing, the study profiled T cell repertoires from 666 subjects and related those repertoires to cytomegalovirus serostatus. A separate validation cohort of roughly 130 different subjects was used in addition to the approximately 700-subject first cohort. High-throughput TCR immunosequencing, statistical association of individual TCRs with disease status, and machine learning were combined to predict cytomegalovirus infection status. In a later analysis, previously published TCR beta repertoires from 500 to 750 donors were re-analyzed and high-resolution HLA genotyping was added so that TCR occurrence patterns could be studied. The later analysis used no new phenotypic data to find candidate immune exposures, relying instead on TCR beta sequences and their occurrence across donors. To decide whether each TCR beta V gene segment behaved as functional or pseudogenic, an earlier analysis of some 600 of the donors relied on high-throughput TCR beta sequencing. Donor age, sex, ethnicity and CMV serostatus were compiled alongside the repertoire data. A later genetic analysis used genome-wide SNP genotypes for about 65% of the 666 donors, treating that subset as a discovery cohort. Every repertoire in the discovery cohort had been generated on one and the same sequencing platform. Class I and class II HLA loci were covered by the typing at four-digit resolution. The number of donors typed differed by locus, with roughly 620-640 for A, B, C, DRB1 and DQB1, roughly 550 for DQA1, 606 for DPA1, and some 450 for DPB1. Because of strong linkage in the cohort, roughly 5 DR-DQ haplotypes were treated as single units for association and clustering. Across about 370 genotyped donors of the cohort, an average of approximately 220,000 unique TCR beta nucleotide sequences per donor were sequenced, and around 20% of those sequences were non-productive. The investigation overall reported the following: Sequencing depth was assumed to be roughly uniform across donors in the presence/absence analyses, though that assumption may not hold. According to a later analysis, parvovirus B19, influenza, CMV and Epstein-Barr virus appeared linked to several top co-occurrence clusters. For the cohort, immune exposure information was limited to CMV serostatus. Cytomegalovirus status was reported to be diagnosed by the classifier with high specificity and sensitivity in both the original and validation cohorts. Most CMV-associated TCR beta chains appeared to be HLA-restricted in a later analysis, and the HLA associations seemed to be driven largely by CMV exposure. Because counts were too low, more than 15 rarely observed V segments, including chromosome 9 orphons, were excluded from the earlier analysis of 587 of the donors. In a later analysis, HLA-associated TCR beta chains showed more clonal expansion and lower generation probabilities than non-associated chains that were equally common. Compared with the approximately 600-donor mean, donors in an Asian-associated ancestry cluster had fewer N-insertions in productive TCRs, according to a later genetic analysis. In vitro tests confirmed that three of the cytomegalovirus-associated TCR beta chains recognize cytomegalovirus antigens. At a false discovery rate of 0.05, a later analysis linked some 17,000 TCR beta sequences to specific HLA alleles. It was suggested by the authors that the approach could potentially be generalized to other disease states and immunological phenotypes. In this cohort, only TCR beta chains were sequenced, and detectable features were limited by the absence of alpha or paired-chain data. A group of highly shared sequence variants was considered likely to be a technical artifact of the sequencing pipeline. A total of around 150 TCR beta chains were listed by the study as associated with cytomegalovirus. Because HLA typing was missing for some donors at each locus, association tests included only the typed subset. In a later genetic analysis, a missense DCLRE1C variant was associated with V-gene and J-gene trimming of TCR beta chains, and the association was replicated in an independent cohort. Because the 87-base-pair reads could not distinguish some IMGT-functional V segments, including TRBV6-2 and TRBV6-3, those segments were excluded. A further reported finding was that TCR beta sequences accurately predicted the HLA-A and HLA-B alleles for most subjects in the first cohort. In a later analysis, TCR association rates were found to vary across HLA loci, with the most associated TCRs seen for DRB1 alleles and the fewest for HLA-C alleles. When HLA alleles, especially DR and DQ, strongly co-occurred, TCR associations were difficult to assign to individual alleles. Linkage disequilibrium might explain the correlated functional status among segregating V segments, but an unknown experimental factor could not be ruled out. Across donors, most TCR sequences were observed very rarely, whereas some public TCRs were present in many individuals. In an earlier analysis of some 550 of the donors, most TCR beta V segments were observed in productive rearrangements about 87% or about 30% of the time, broadly matching IMGT annotations.

This clone was detected only once. This clone's antigen is unknown. No base-level quality is on record; no much larger clone is a single base apart. The cohort comprised some 730 healthy bone marrow donors. At the time of sampling, every cohort member was nominally healthy, though immune exposures that went unrecorded were likely present. The donor tested CMV seronegative and was one of the 352 seronegative cohort members. Each donor provided a peripheral blood sample, and peripheral blood mononuclear cells were used for TCR beta sequencing. Genomic DNA was extracted from the blood cell samples with the Qiagen DNeasy Blood Extraction Kit. The library came from the immunoSEQ multiplex PCR assay. The multiplex PCR relied on a mix of 60 forward primers for TCR Vbeta segments and 13 reverse primers for TCR Jbeta segments. The CDR3 region of rearranged TCR beta genes was amplified from genomic DNA by a multiplex PCR assay. The amplified TCR beta libraries were sequenced on the Illumina HiSeq System as 87-base-pair reads. In the paper's pipeline: A later analysis counted 65 million to 90 million unique TCR beta chains across the 666 repertoires, and some 11 million of these chains were shared by at least two donors. To remove PCR and sequencing errors, raw reads were error-corrected and collapsed into unique sequences using a nearest-neighbor algorithm that merged closely related sequences. V, D and J gene segments were assigned by aligning CDR3 sequences to IMGT reference sequences. For a sequence to be retained, a match of at least six nucleotides to both a V gene segment and a J gene segment was required. A rearrangement was called productive if the CDR3 had no stop codons and remained in frame with V and J, and every other rearrangement was called non-productive. Following IMGT convention, CDR3 was defined as the stretch from the second conserved V-encoded cysteine up to the conserved J-encoded phenylalanine. The earlier analysis of around 640 of the donors excluded sequences that lacked an unambiguous match to a single V gene segment. In an earlier analysis of roughly 500 of the donors, V segments were called functional above 56.7% productive rearrangements and were called segregating when the between-donor standard deviation exceeded 5%. A statistical classification framework was developed to diagnose cytomegalovirus status using the catalog of TCR beta chain sequences. In a later analysis, V and J genes were assigned by comparing TCR nucleotide sequences against IMGT/GENE-DB human TR gene sequences. A later analysis assigned CDR3 sequences and most-parsimonious VDJ recombination scenarios with the TCRdist pipeline. In a later analysis, each TCR beta chain was defined by its CDR3 amino acid sequence together with its V-gene family, and reads without a unique V-gene family were excluded. In a later analysis, around 650 highly shared, low-generation-probability nucleotide sequences were removed to address suspected cross-contamination and a sequencing artifact. For each public chain, a later analysis derived a clonal expansion index from normalized ranks of inferred template counts within each repertoire. A later analysis computed generation probabilities with a VDJ recombination model fitted to out-of-frame rearrangements, and checked the results against IGoR. A later analysis scored TCR-TCR, TCR-HLA and TCR-CMV co-occurrence with hypergeometric tests, applying a repertoire-size bias correction to TCR pairs. A later analysis estimated false discovery rates by permuting HLA or CMV assignments 20 times. In a later analysis, co-occurring TCRs were grouped with DBSCAN, and TCRdist sequence similarity was added when clustering was performed within HLA-allele-positive subsets. For co-occurrence clustering, repertoires with fewer than 30,000 or more than 120,000 public chains were excluded, along with a handful of repertoires with anomalous nucleotide sharing. TCRdb obtained this table from immuneACCESS and retained in-frame rearrangements with V and J assigned. These tables miss some clones; where compared with another copy, unresolved V genes account for less than half of the shortfall, and the remainder is unexplained. That table gives V, J and clone size, and the DNA gave D and trimming. Across this sample there are some 150,000 clones, with 60% to 85% seen only once. The top ten constitute 2.8% of the sample.

From the cysteine up to the phenylalanine, the CDR3 has a length of 13 residues. CDR3 DNA only is kept here, 39 bases in frame from base 1. In the germline V gene, CDR1 corresponds to MNHEY and CDR2 to SVGAGI. Ends trimmed: V by 7 bases, J by 10 bases; bases unmatched to a gene: 12. The rearranged chain carries TRBV6-5 and TRBJ1-1, and 7 bases in between align with TRBD1. The sequence came from a male donor in good health and CMV-seronegative. Input material: PBMCs. The CDR3 here reads CASTHIRGQIAFF. The bases are TGTGCCAGCACCCATATCCGGGGACAGATAGCTTTCTTT.